The 30 T cell receptor beta chains listed next were all sequenced from one sample in a study of blood T cell repertoires in COVID-19. Profiling relied on immunoSEQ multiplex PCR, and the TCRdb table lists in-frame clones only, not all of them. The sample yields roughly 140,000 clones, 70% to 90% seen once. The sequenced material came from peripheral blood. The receptors shown here come from a woman between 65 and 79 years old with acute or convalescent COVID-19.

The genes are TRBV2 and TRBJ1-2, with D possibly TRBD1 on 6 matching bases. The CDR3 sequence is 13 residues long. Between the trimmed V and J ends, which lost 6 bases and 4 bases, there was a span of 12 bases. Germline V gene lookup returns CDR1 SNHLY and CDR2 FYNNEI. The CDR3 here is CASRADSSYGYTF. The CDR3 region has the DNA TGTGCCAGCAGAGCGGACAGCTCCTATGGCTACACCTTC.

The rearrangement joins TRBV3-1 (or the pseudogene TRBV3-2) to TRBJ1-4, with 8 bases matching TRBD1. In germline, CDR1 is LGHDT, CDR2 YNNKEL (reference sequence). J was trimmed by 7 bases and V by 5 bases; bases with no gene match: 6. The length of the CDR3 is 14 residues. The DNA of the CDR3 is TGTGCCAGCAGCTACAGGGGGGAGGTTGAAAAACTGTTTTTT. The encoded protein is CASSYRGEVEKLFF.

This chain connects TRBV7-8 to TRBJ2-7; the D gene is possibly TRBD1 (5 bases). The length of the CDR3 is 14 residues. Germline CDR1 is SGHVS and CDR2 is FQNEAQ. With 1 base removed from V and 4 bases from J, the gap between germline ends came to 11 bases. CDR3: CASSLGGSHYEQYF. The CDR3, as DNA: TGTGCCAGCAGCTTAGGGGGCTCACATTACGAGCAGTACTTC.

The V gene is TRBV5-1, the J gene TRBJ2-5; tentatively, D is TRBD2 (6 bases). Germline V gene sequence: CDR1 SGHRS, CDR2 YFSETQ. CDR3 size: 15 residues. Trimming left V 3 bases short and J 2 bases short, with 14 bases between. The CDR3 DNA reads as TGCGCCAGCAGCTCGGCAGGAGCGGGTCAAGAGACCCAGTACTTC. This translates into CASSSAGAGQETQYF.

The J gene is TRBJ2-3, the V gene TRBV6-2 or TRBV6-3; a weak D match, TRBD1 (5 bases). Trimming removed 6 bases at V and 2 bases at J, with 18 bases between. This CDR3 has 16 amino acids. CDR1 and CDR2 from the germline V gene are MNHEY and SVGEGT. The CDR3 here is CASSQYRTANTDTQYF. The CDR3 nucleotides are TGTGCCAGCAGCCAATACAGGACGGCGAACACAGATACGCAGTATTTT.

The count of this clone is one. This chain joins TRBV10-1 and TRBJ2-5; 7 nucleotides align to TRBD2. The V gene end was trimmed by 0 bases and the J gene end by 5 bases; junction bases not matched to a gene: 6. The CDR3 runs 15 residues. Per the germline V gene, CDR1 is WNHNN and CDR2 is SYGVQD (reference sequence). The DNA of the CDR3 is TGCGCCAGCAGTGAGTCTGCTAGCGGTTATGAGACCCAGTACTTC. It yields the protein CASSESASGYETQYF.

This rearrangement joins TRBV19 to TRBJ1-3; 11 bases are shared with TRBD1. Germline CDR1 reads LNHDA; CDR2 reads SQIVND (reference sequence). Germline trimming cut 2 bases from V and 0 bases from J; bases unmatched to any gene: 9. The CDR3 runs 19 residues. CDR3 amino acids: CASSIRGTGGSSSGNTIYF. In DNA, the CDR3 is TGTGCCAGTAGTATAAGAGGGACAGGGGGTTCGAGCTCTGGAAACACCATATATTTT.

This clone was seen once. The genes are TRBV7-9 and TRBJ2-5; D remains unclear. The ends were cut back, 5 bases at V and 3 bases at J, with 10 bases in the middle. Looked up from germline, CDR1 is SEHNR and CDR2 is FQNEAQ (reference sequence). This CDR3 region has 13 residues. The DNA for the CDR3 is TGTGCCAGCAGCCGATTTGAGAAAGAGACCCAGTACTTC. It yields the protein CASSRFEKETQYF.

This clone showed up just once. V is TRBV7-2 and J is TRBJ1-1; D is unresolved. Trimming removed 1 base at V and 5 bases at J, with 14 bases between. Germline V CDR1 and CDR2: SGHTA, FQGNSA. This CDR3 comprises 15 residues. The CDR3: CASSLGVVPGTEAFF. CDR3 coding DNA: TGTGCCAGCAGCTTAGGGGTGGTCCCGGGGACTGAAGCTTTCTTT.

The V and J genes are TRBV18 and TRBJ1-5; tentatively, D is TRBD1 (5 bases). The germline CDR1 and CDR2 sequences are KGHSH and LQKENI. The V gene lost 6 bases and the J gene lost 2 bases, with 14 bases spanning the gap. There are 15 residues in the CDR3. CDR3: CASSFGADGNQPQHF. CDR3 coding DNA: TGTGCCAGCTCCTTTGGGGCCGACGGCAATCAGCCCCAGCATTTT. Based on the CDR3 plus reference TRBV18 and TRBJ1-5, the full variable domain is NAGVMQNPRHLVRRRGQEARLRCSPMKGHSHVYWYRQLPEEGLKFMVYLQKENIIDESGMPKERFSAEFPKEGPSILRIQQVVRGDSAAYFCASSFGADGNQPQHFGDGTRLSIL.

This sequence joins TRBV19 and TRBJ1-5, with a tentative D call TRBD1 (6 bases). Germline CDR1 and CDR2: LNHDA and SQIVND (reference sequence). Trimming took 4 bases from V and 9 from J, leaving 10 bases between them. CDR3 length equals 12 residues. This CDR3 reads CASSNLGGPQHF. In DNA form, the CDR3 reads TGTGCCAGTAGTAACCTAGGGGGGCCCCAGCATTTT.

The chain links TRBV3-1 (or the pseudogene TRBV3-2) to TRBJ1-1, with D possibly TRBD1 on 5 matching bases. This CDR3 contains 15 residues. Germline CDR1 is LGHDT and CDR2 is YNNKEL (reference sequence). Deletions cut 4 bases from V and 5 bases from J, with 17 bases between. Here the CDR3 reads CASSPRDRGGTEAFF. DNA for the CDR3: TGTGCCAGCAGCCCCCGGGACCGCGGGGGGACTGAAGCTTTCTTT.

This clone was counted between two and nine times. The rearrangement uses TRBV2 and TRBJ1-2; maybe TRBD1 (5 bases). The V end lost 4 bases, the J end lost 3 bases, and 9 bases lay between the germline ends. The CDR3 runs 13 residues. Germline-derived CDR1 and CDR2 are SNHLY and FYNNEI. The CDR3 DNA is TGTGCCAGCAGTGCGACAGACTACTATGGCTACACCTTC. Protein product: CASSATDYYGYTF.

The gene calls are TRBV10-3 and TRBJ1-2; a possible D gene is TRBD1 (5 bases). The V and J ends lost 4 bases and 7 bases respectively, with 10 bases between them. CDR3 length: 12 amino acids. The germline gives CDR1 ENHRY, CDR2 SYGVKD. The CDR3: CAISGFRGGYTF. CDR3 nucleotides: TGTGCCATCAGTGGATTTAGGGGTGGCTACACCTTC.

In its sample, this clone was seen once. The chain uses TRBV7-2 and TRBJ2-1; possibly TRBD2 for D (7 bases). CDR3 length equals 15 residues. Germline V gene data show CDR1 as SGHTA and CDR2 as FQGNSA. V lost 4 bases and J lost 9, with 19 bases in between. The CDR3 sequence is CASSSSGGGIPEQFF. The CDR3 coding sequence is TGTGCCAGCAGCTCGTCTGGGGGGGGCATACCTGAGCAGTTCTTC.

This chain connects TRBV7-9 to TRBJ1-1, with no clear D. The CDR3 loop spans 16 amino acids. CDR1 SEHNR and CDR2 FQNEAQ come from the germline V gene (reference sequence). Between the trimmed V and J ends, which lost 5 bases and 3 bases, there was a span of 19 bases. CDR3 residues: CASSPSLIHLHTEAFF. CDR3 nucleotides: TGTGCCAGCAGCCCGAGCCTGATTCATCTCCACACTGAAGCTTTCTTT.

This chain connects TRBV11-2 to TRBJ2-1; TRBD2 is a possible D gene (6 bases). Trimming took 2 bases from V and 5 from J, leaving 10 bases between them. This CDR3 spans 14 amino acids. Germline-derived CDR1 and CDR2 are SGHAT and FQNNGV. CDR3 protein: CASSLNRGNNEQFF. The CDR3 DNA follows: TGTGCCAGCAGCTTAAATCGGGGGAACAATGAGCAGTTCTTC.

The CDR3 nucleotides read TGTGCCACCAGCAGAGTATCGGACTCCAACCAGCAGACCCAGTACTTC. Its protein product is CATSRVSDSNQQTQYF. The V and J genes are TRBV15 and TRBJ2-5; D perhaps matches TRBD2 (5 bases). V was cut by 1 base and J by 6 bases, with 18 bases left in between. This CDR3 is built from 16 residues. The V gene's germline CDR1 is LNHNV and CDR2 YYDKDF (reference sequence).

The J gene is TRBJ2-2, the V gene TRBV6-2 or TRBV6-3; 9 nucleotides line up with TRBD2. This CDR3 has 16 amino acids. Germline CDR1 reads MNHEY; CDR2 reads SVGEGT. J was trimmed by 0 bases and V by 8 bases; bases with no gene match: 7. CDR3 sequence (DNA): TGTGCCAGCGGCCGCGGGGGGGGCGCGAACACCGGGGAGCTGTTTTTT. Translation gives CASGRGGGANTGELFF.

The chain uses TRBV10-2 and TRBJ1-1; D uncertain. The V gene lost 7 bases and the J gene lost 8 bases, with 17 bases spanning the gap. CDR1 and CDR2 (germline): WSHSY, SAAADI. The CDR3 runs 13 residues. CDR3 sequence (DNA): TGCGCCAGCACGGGCCAGCCCAGGAGGGAAGCTTTCTTT. Translated, it gives CASTGQPRREAFF.

This clone was counted between two and nine times. The chain uses TRBV18 and TRBJ1-2, with 7 bases aligning to TRBD1. After removal of 3 bases from V and 8 bases from J, the junction contained 9 bases not matched to a gene. This CDR3 is 14 amino acids long. Germline CDR1 reads KGHSH; CDR2 reads LQKENI. The DNA for the CDR3 is TGTGCCAGCTCACCCCAGGACAGGTCCGAAGGCTACACCTTC. It is translated as CASSPQDRSEGYTF.

This clone has only a few counts. This chain uses TRBV30 with TRBJ1-6; D not resolved. CDR1 is GTSNPN, CDR2 SVGIG, per germline (reference sequence). The CDR3 contains 15 residues. Trimming cost V 3 bases and J 9 bases, with 18 bases left between them. This CDR3 is CAWSQRTGRRSPLHF. The CDR3 region has the DNA TGTGCCTGGAGCCAAAGGACCGGGAGGCGTTCACCCCTCCACTTT.

The chain is built from TRBV7-2 and TRBJ1-2, with D possibly TRBD1 on 6 matching bases. The CDR3 contains 15 residues. Trimming removed 0 bases from V and 4 bases from J, with 12 bases in between. Germline-derived CDR1 and CDR2 are SGHTA and FQGNSA. CDR3 protein: CASSLAGGGLYGYTF. DNA of the CDR3: TGTGCCAGCAGCTTAGCGGGGGGGGGCCTCTATGGCTACACCTTC.

The chain couples TRBV28 to TRBJ1-2, with unresolved D. The V gene lost 5 bases and the J gene lost 1 base, with 14 bases spanning the gap. In germline, CDR1 is MDHEN, CDR2 SYDVKM. The CDR3 spans 15 residues. The CDR3 reads CASSPVERNNYGYTF. CDR3 nucleotides: TGTGCCAGCAGTCCCGTAGAAAGAAATAACTATGGCTACACCTTC.

The gene calls are TRBV5-4 and TRBJ2-5; D perhaps matches TRBD2 (5 bases). Germline CDR1 and CDR2: SGHNT and YYREEE (reference sequence). Trimming shortened V by 2 bases and J by 1 base, and 12 bases separated the two germline ends. This CDR3 comprises 15 residues. CDR3 loop: CASSFGAAVQETQYF. In nucleotides, the CDR3 is TGTGCCAGCAGCTTCGGAGCAGCGGTCCAAGAGACCCAGTACTTC.

The chain is built from TRBV7-2 and TRBJ2-3; D gene unclear. The CDR3 is 15 residues long. V lost 2 bases to trimming and J lost 0 bases, with 9 bases between them. Germline V lookup: CDR1 SGHTA, CDR2 FQGNSA. The chain's CDR3 is CASSLQLTSTDTQYF. Here the CDR3 DNA reads TGTGCCAGCAGCTTACAATTAACTAGCACAGATACGCAGTATTTT. Combining the CDR3 with reference TRBV7-2 and TRBJ2-3 gives the whole variable domain GAGVSQSPSNKVTEKGKDVELRCDPISGHTALYWYRQSLGQGLEFLIYFQGNSAPDKSGLPSDRFSAERTGGSVSTLTIQRTQQEDSAVYLCASSLQLTSTDTQYFGPGTRLTVL.

The chain recombines TRBV6-5 with TRBJ1-2, with D possibly matching TRBD1 (6 bases). Looked up from germline, CDR1 is MNHEY and CDR2 is SVGAGI. This CDR3 is 14 amino acids long. V gave up 2 bases and J gave up 5 bases, with 12 bases separating them. The CDR3 bases are TGTGCCAGCAGTTACACCGGACAGCCTTATGGCTACACCTTC. This encodes CASSYTGQPYGYTF.

The chain has TRBV28 and TRBJ1-3; TRBD1 aligns across 12 bases. The CDR3 is 16 amino acids. With 5 bases clipped from V and 8 bases from J, the junction kept 10 bases outside the gene matches. The V gene's germline CDR1 is MDHEN and CDR2 SYDVKM. This CDR3 reads CASSASGTGGEYTIYF. In DNA form, the CDR3 reads TGTGCCAGCAGTGCCTCCGGGACAGGGGGCGAATACACCATATATTTT.

The V gene is TRBV9, the J gene TRBJ2-3; D not certain. There are 15 residues in the CDR3. Trimming took 3 bases from V and 2 from J, leaving 13 bases between them. The germline CDR1 and CDR2 sequences are SGDLS and YYNGEE. DNA of the CDR3: TGTGCCAGCAGCGCCTTCGGCGAGGTCACAGATACGCAGTATTTT. Its protein product is CASSAFGEVTDTQYF.

The chain has TRBV3-1 (or the pseudogene TRBV3-2) and TRBJ1-1, with a tentative D call TRBD1 (5 bases). In germline, CDR1 is LGHDT, CDR2 YNNKEL (reference sequence). Trimming stripped 0 bases from V and 5 bases from J, with 13 bases between. This CDR3 is built from 15 residues. The CDR3 region is CASSQDLGDRTEAFF. DNA of the CDR3: TGTGCCAGCAGCCAAGATTTAGGGGATCGGACTGAAGCTTTCTTT.